The count of the clone carrying this TCR beta chain is one. What it recognizes is unknown. The data derive from a study of T-cell reconstitution after alpha-beta-depleted transplantation in children. Study findings and constraints: From newly produced T cells came most of the T-cell counts and diversity one year after transplant.

Unique molecular identifiers were incorporated during preparation of the TCRbeta library. TCRdb passed the PCR reads through MiXCR, listing each CDR3 protein once. Of 55,000 to 65,000 distinct CDR3 sequences in the sample, 35% to 55% were seen once. The sample consisted of PBMCs, mostly from graft donor cells, taken 360 days after TCRalphabeta/CD19-depleted stem cell transplant. This clonotype was sampled from a male patient between 5 and 17 years old who had a stem cell transplant for acute lymphoblastic leukemia, so the T cells may come from the graft donor.

The CDR3 spells CATSEADNQPQHF. As DNA, the CDR3 is TGTGCCACCAGTGAAGCGGACAATCAGCCCCAGCATTTT. The V gene is TRBV24-1, the J gene TRBJ1-5; D is uncertain. Germline V lookup: CDR1 KGHDR, CDR2 SFDVKD. The V gene lost 4 bases and the J gene lost 3 bases, with 6 bases spanning the gap. The CDR3 length is 13 residues.